A selection of T cell receptor beta chains follows, all from one sample in a study of shared clonotypes between healthy human individuals. This table comes from immunoSEQ multiplex PCR, and its TCRdb copy is limited to in-frame clones, with some not included. Here the sample spans roughly 2,000,000 clones, approximately 94% being singletons. Sequenced input: naive CD8+ T cells sorted from blood. The receptors derive from a man in his late teens or twenties in good health. The conserved cysteine and the conserved F or W are not part of the CDR3 here.

j_call v_call cdr3_aa
TRBJ2-6 TRBV7-9 ASSLADSGANVLT
TRBJ2-5 TRBV7-9 ASSLPAGIQETQY
TRBJ2-1 TRBV4-1 ASSQGGFYNEQF
TRBJ2-2 TRBV18 ASSFPDGGFGTGELF
TRBJ2-7 TRBV6-5 ASSYRGYEQY
TRBJ1-4 TRBV7-8 ASSLSGELF
TRBJ2-7 TRBV30 AWTRTGITYEQY
TRBJ2-2 TRBV7-9 ASSRAGTSEAGELF
TRBJ1-6 TRBV7-8 ASSLEEGAEPNSPLH
TRBJ1-2 TRBV2 ASNLGRQGGYGYT
TRBJ2-7 TRBV19 ASSPGQGAAYEQY
TRBJ2-7 TRBV4-1 ASSRTGEFDEQY
TRBJ2-7 TRBV7-6 ASSPGEYEQY
TRBJ2-5 TRBV6-5 ASSYLGGQETQY
TRBJ1-6 TRBV4-1 ASSQVGVPYNSPLH
TRBJ2-1 TRBV6-5 ASSPGLTPYNEQF
TRBJ2-5 TRBV18 ASSPPSTGLRETQY
TRBJ1-5 TRBV5-6 ASSLGQDNQPQH
TRBJ2-2 TRBV7-8 ASSNDPDGNTGELF
TRBJ2-7 TRBV5-1 ASRTSGSYEQY
TRBJ2-5 TRBV9 ASSPLGGDASAGETQY
TRBJ1-5 TRBV30 AWSHNSGNQPQH
TRBJ2-3 TRBV14 ASSQYSDTQY
TRBJ2-2 TRBV6-1 ASSEGTSGWVGELF
TRBJ2-1 TRBV5-6 ASSLLSAGNEQF
TRBJ1-5 TRBV2 ASSEFSPQPQH
TRBJ2-7 TRBV4-1 ASSQDVWQGSYEQY
TRBJ2-7 TRBV4-3 ASSQATGITYEQY
TRBJ2-7 TRBV7-6 ASSPSLSRGYEQY